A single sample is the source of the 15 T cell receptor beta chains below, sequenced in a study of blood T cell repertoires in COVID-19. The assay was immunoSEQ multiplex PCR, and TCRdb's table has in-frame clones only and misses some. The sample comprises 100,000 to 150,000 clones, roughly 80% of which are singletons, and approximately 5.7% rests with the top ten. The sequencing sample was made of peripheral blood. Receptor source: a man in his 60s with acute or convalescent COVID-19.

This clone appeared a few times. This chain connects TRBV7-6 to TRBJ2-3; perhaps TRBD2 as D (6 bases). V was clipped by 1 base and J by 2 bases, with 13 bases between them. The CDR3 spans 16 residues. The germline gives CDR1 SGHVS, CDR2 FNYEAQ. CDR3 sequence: CASSLGLGDFTDTQYF. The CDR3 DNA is TGTGCCAGCAGCTTAGGGTTGGGGGACTTCACAGATACGCAGTATTTT.

The CDR3 is CASSFGTSGNNEQFF. The CDR3 DNA is TGTGCCAGCAGTTTCGGGACTAGCGGTAACAATGAGCAGTTCTTC. This chain connects TRBV27 to TRBJ2-1, with TRBD2 matching over 11 bases. With V trimmed by 3 bases and J by 5 bases, 3 bases remained unmatched. The CDR3 has 15 residues. Germline CDR1 is MNHEY and CDR2 is SMNVEV (reference sequence).

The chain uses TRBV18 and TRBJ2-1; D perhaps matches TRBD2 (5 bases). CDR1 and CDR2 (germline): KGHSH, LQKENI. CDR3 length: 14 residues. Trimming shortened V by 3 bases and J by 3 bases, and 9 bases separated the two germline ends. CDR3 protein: CASSPQRSYNEQFF. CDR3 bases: TGTGCCAGCTCACCCCAGCGGAGCTACAATGAGCAGTTCTTC.

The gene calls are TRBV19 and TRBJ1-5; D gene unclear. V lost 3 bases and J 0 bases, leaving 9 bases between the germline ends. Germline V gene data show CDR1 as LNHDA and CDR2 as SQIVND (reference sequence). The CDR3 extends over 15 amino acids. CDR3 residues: CASSIYGNSNQPQHF. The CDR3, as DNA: TGTGCCAGTAGTATCTACGGGAATAGCAATCAGCCCCAGCATTTT.

CDR3 sequence reads: CASSPWDRAKELFF. CDR3 sequence (DNA): TGTGCCAGCAGCCCCTGGGACAGGGCTAAGGAGCTGTTTTTT. This chain uses TRBV11-3 with TRBJ2-2; 9 positions match TRBD1. The germline gives CDR1 SGHNT, CDR2 YENEEA. The V segment lost 5 bases and the J segment 10 bases; nucleotides outside the gene matches: 8. The CDR3 covers 14 residues.

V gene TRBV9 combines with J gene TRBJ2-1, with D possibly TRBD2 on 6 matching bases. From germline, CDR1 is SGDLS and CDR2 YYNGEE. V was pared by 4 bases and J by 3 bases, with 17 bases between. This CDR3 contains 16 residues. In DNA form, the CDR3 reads TGTGCCAGCAGCCGGGGGAATTCTAGATACTACAATGAGCAGTTCTTC. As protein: CASSRGNSRYYNEQFF. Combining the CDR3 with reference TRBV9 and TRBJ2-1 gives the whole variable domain DSGVTQTPKHLITATGQRVTLRCSPRSGDLSVYWYQQSLDQGLQFLIQYYNGEERAKGNILERFSAQQFPDLHSELNLSSLELGDSALYFCASSRGNSRYYNEQFFGPGTRLTVL.

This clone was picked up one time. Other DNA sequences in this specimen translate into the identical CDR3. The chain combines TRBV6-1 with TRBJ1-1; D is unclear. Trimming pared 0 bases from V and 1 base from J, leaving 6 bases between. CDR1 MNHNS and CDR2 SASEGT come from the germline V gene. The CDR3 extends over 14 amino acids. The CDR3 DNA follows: TGTGCCAGCAGTGAAGCCTGGAGGAACACTGAAGCTTTCTTT. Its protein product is CASSEAWRNTEAFF.

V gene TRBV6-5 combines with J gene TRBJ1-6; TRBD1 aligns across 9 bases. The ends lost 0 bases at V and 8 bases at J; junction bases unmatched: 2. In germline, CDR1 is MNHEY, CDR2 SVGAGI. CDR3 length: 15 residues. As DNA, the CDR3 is TGTGCCAGCAGTTACTCCGACAGGGGGGATTCACCCCTCCACTTT. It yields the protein CASSYSDRGDSPLHF.

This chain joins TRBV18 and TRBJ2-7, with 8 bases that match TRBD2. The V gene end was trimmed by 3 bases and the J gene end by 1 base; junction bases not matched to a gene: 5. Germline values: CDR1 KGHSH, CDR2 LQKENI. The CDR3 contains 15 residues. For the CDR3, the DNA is TGTGCCAGCTCACCCGGGGGGGGCTTTTCCTACGAGCAGTACTTC. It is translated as CASSPGGGFSYEQYF.

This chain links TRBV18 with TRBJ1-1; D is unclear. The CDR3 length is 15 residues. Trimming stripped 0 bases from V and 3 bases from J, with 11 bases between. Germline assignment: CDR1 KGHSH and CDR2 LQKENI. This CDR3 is CASSPPNGRDTEAFF. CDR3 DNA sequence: TGTGCCAGCTCACCACCTAACGGCCGGGACACTGAAGCTTTCTTT.

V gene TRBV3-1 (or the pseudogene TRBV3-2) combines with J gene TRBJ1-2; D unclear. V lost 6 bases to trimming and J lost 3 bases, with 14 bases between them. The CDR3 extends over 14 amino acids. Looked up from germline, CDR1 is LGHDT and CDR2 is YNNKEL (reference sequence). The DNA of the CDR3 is TGTGCCAGCAGTCGCCGGGAGGGCGACTATGGCTACACCTTC. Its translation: CASSRREGDYGYTF.

CDR3 in DNA: TGTGCCAGCAGCTGGAAACAGCTCGATTCACCCCTCCACTTT. It codes for CASSWKQLDSPLHF. The chain has TRBV7-2 and TRBJ1-6; D unclear. V shed 4 bases and J shed 8 bases, with 12 bases lying between them. The CDR3 runs 14 residues. Per the germline V gene, CDR1 is SGHTA and CDR2 is FQGNSA.

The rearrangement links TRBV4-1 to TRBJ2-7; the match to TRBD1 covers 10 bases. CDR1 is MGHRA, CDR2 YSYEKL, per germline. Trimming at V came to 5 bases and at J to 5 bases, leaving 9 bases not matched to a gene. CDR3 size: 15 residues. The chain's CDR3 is CASSFKDRGENEQYF. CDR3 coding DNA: TGCGCCAGCAGCTTCAAGGACAGGGGGGAGAACGAGCAGTACTTC.

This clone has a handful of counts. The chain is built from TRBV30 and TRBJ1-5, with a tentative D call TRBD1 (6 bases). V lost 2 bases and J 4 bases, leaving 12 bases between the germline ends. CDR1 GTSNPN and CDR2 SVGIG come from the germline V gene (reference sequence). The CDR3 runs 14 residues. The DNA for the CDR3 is TGTGCCTGGAGTCTAACAGGGAGTAATCAGCCCCAGCATTTT. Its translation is CAWSLTGSNQPQHF.

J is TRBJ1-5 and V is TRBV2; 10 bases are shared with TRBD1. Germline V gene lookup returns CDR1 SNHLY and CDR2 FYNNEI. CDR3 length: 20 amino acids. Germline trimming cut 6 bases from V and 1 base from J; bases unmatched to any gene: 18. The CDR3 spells CASSSPRTGGTGMSNQPQHF. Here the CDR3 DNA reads TGTGCCAGCAGCTCTCCAAGGACAGGGGGGACGGGAATGAGCAATCAGCCCCAGCATTTT.